These 12 T cell receptor beta chains were sequenced from one sample in a study of cytomegalovirus exposure and HLA in healthy donors. Assay: immunoSEQ multiplex PCR; the TCRdb copy retains only in-frame clones and omits some. The sample carries 130,000 to 150,000 clones, 80% to 90% recorded once. The sample comprised PBMCs. The receptors were sampled from a woman aged 18-35 years in good health and CMV-seropositive.

The chain carries TRBV7-9 and TRBJ1-6; possibly TRBD1 for D (6 bases). V lost 6 bases to trimming and J lost 10 bases, with 16 bases between them. The germline V gene encodes CDR1 SEHNR and CDR2 FQNEAQ (reference sequence). The CDR3 runs 14 residues. This CDR3 reads CASSQVGGRSPLHF. As DNA, the CDR3 is TGTGCCAGCAGTCAGGTAGGGGGAAGATCACCCCTCCACTTT.

The gene calls are TRBV19 and TRBJ1-1; D uncertain. CDR1 LNHDA and CDR2 SQIVND come from the germline V gene (reference sequence). The ends were cut back, 6 bases at V and 4 bases at J, with 15 bases in the middle. CDR3 size: 14 residues. CDR3 protein: CASRLREVGTEAFF. DNA for the CDR3: TGTGCCAGTAGGTTGAGGGAAGTTGGCACTGAAGCTTTCTTT.

This chain joins TRBV27 and TRBJ2-1; 9 bases align to TRBD2. The germline gives CDR1 MNHEY, CDR2 SMNVEV (reference sequence). Trimming at V came to 3 bases and at J to 2 bases, leaving 5 bases not matched to a gene. CDR3 length: 16 residues. The CDR3 DNA sequence: TGTGCCAGCAGTTTTTCTAGCGGGGAAACCTACAATGAGCAGTTCTTC. Its translation: CASSFSSGETYNEQFF.

The chain has TRBV6-5 and TRBJ2-1, with 9 bases identical to TRBD1. Looked up from germline, CDR1 is MNHEY and CDR2 is SVGAGI. The trim removed 8 bases at V and 6 bases at J, leaving 8 bases unmatched. CDR3 length: 14 amino acids. This CDR3 is CASRQGVASNEQFF. The CDR3 DNA reads TGTGCCAGCCGACAGGGGGTCGCTAGCAATGAGCAGTTCTTC.

V gene TRBV5-5 combines with J gene TRBJ1-5, with 8 bases lining up with TRBD1. This CDR3 is 14 amino acids long. Germline values: CDR1 SGHKS, CDR2 YYEKEE (reference sequence). Trimming took 4 bases from V and 7 from J; bases not matched to a gene: 7. CDR3 in amino acids: CASSPDRVYQPQHF. The CDR3 DNA is TGTGCCAGCAGCCCGGACAGGGTTTACCAGCCCCAGCATTTT.

The gene calls are TRBV30 and TRBJ2-5; weak D call: TRBD2 (5 bases). This CDR3 is built from 15 residues. CDR1 and CDR2 (germline): GTSNPN, SVGIG (reference sequence). With 3 bases removed from V and 3 bases from J, the gap between germline ends came to 17 bases. CDR3 coding DNA: TGTGCCTGGAGCGTGGGGTCGAGCGGAAAAGAGACCCAGTACTTC. As protein: CAWSVGSSGKETQYF.

J is TRBJ1-1 and V is TRBV5-1; 9 nucleotides agree with TRBD1. The CDR3 runs 16 residues. The junction had 9 bases not matched to a gene; V was cut back by 2 bases and J by 4 bases. CDR1 is SGHRS and CDR2 is YFSETQ in the germline V gene. The CDR3 here is CASSLRGTGMGTEAFF. The CDR3, as DNA: TGCGCCAGCAGCTTAAGAGGGACAGGGATGGGCACTGAAGCTTTCTTT.

This chain uses TRBV11-2 with TRBJ2-7; tentative D call: TRBD2 (5 bases). Between the trimmed V and J ends, which lost 0 bases and 7 bases, there was a span of 10 bases. The CDR3 covers 13 residues. Germline lookup yields CDR1 SGHAT and CDR2 FQNNGV. The CDR3 DNA reads as TGTGCCAGCAGCTTAGATGGAGGATGGGAGCAGTACTTC. It specifies CASSLDGGWEQYF.

The chain recombines TRBV7-3 with TRBJ2-7; 9 nucleotides line up with TRBD1. Germline V CDR1 and CDR2: SGHTA, FQGTGA. This CDR3 contains 15 residues. V lost 5 bases to trimming and J lost 5 bases; unmatched junction nucleotides: 10. The CDR3 reads CASSPDRDRVNEQYF. CDR3 in DNA: TGTGCCAGCAGCCCCGACCGGGACAGGGTCAACGAGCAGTACTTC.

The J gene is TRBJ1-2, the V gene TRBV7-2; D call uncertain. The germline gives CDR1 SGHTA, CDR2 FQGNSA. The CDR3 extends over 13 amino acids. V shed 1 base and J shed 8 bases, with 11 bases lying between them. The CDR3 reads CASSLEFVQGYTF. The DNA of the CDR3 is TGTGCCAGCAGCTTAGAGTTTGTTCAGGGCTACACCTTC.

This chain connects TRBV28 to TRBJ1-6; D is possibly TRBD1 (6 bases). This CDR3 comprises 17 residues. V dropped 8 bases and J dropped 0 bases, with 17 bases sitting between them. From germline, CDR1 is MDHEN and CDR2 SYDVKM. The CDR3 DNA reads as TGTGCCAGCCGAAAAAGGACAGAAAGCTCCTATAATTCACCCCTCCACTTT. Translated, it gives CASRKRTESSYNSPLHF.

CDR3 residues: CAIREQGADEQFF. The CDR3 nucleotides are TGTGCCATCAGGGAGCAGGGTGCCGATGAGCAGTTCTTC. The chain uses TRBV10-3 and TRBJ2-1; TRBD1 is a possible D gene (5 bases). The CDR3 covers 13 residues. V was shortened by 6 bases and J by 8 bases, with 14 bases between the two germline ends. The V gene's germline CDR1 is ENHRY and CDR2 SYGVKD.